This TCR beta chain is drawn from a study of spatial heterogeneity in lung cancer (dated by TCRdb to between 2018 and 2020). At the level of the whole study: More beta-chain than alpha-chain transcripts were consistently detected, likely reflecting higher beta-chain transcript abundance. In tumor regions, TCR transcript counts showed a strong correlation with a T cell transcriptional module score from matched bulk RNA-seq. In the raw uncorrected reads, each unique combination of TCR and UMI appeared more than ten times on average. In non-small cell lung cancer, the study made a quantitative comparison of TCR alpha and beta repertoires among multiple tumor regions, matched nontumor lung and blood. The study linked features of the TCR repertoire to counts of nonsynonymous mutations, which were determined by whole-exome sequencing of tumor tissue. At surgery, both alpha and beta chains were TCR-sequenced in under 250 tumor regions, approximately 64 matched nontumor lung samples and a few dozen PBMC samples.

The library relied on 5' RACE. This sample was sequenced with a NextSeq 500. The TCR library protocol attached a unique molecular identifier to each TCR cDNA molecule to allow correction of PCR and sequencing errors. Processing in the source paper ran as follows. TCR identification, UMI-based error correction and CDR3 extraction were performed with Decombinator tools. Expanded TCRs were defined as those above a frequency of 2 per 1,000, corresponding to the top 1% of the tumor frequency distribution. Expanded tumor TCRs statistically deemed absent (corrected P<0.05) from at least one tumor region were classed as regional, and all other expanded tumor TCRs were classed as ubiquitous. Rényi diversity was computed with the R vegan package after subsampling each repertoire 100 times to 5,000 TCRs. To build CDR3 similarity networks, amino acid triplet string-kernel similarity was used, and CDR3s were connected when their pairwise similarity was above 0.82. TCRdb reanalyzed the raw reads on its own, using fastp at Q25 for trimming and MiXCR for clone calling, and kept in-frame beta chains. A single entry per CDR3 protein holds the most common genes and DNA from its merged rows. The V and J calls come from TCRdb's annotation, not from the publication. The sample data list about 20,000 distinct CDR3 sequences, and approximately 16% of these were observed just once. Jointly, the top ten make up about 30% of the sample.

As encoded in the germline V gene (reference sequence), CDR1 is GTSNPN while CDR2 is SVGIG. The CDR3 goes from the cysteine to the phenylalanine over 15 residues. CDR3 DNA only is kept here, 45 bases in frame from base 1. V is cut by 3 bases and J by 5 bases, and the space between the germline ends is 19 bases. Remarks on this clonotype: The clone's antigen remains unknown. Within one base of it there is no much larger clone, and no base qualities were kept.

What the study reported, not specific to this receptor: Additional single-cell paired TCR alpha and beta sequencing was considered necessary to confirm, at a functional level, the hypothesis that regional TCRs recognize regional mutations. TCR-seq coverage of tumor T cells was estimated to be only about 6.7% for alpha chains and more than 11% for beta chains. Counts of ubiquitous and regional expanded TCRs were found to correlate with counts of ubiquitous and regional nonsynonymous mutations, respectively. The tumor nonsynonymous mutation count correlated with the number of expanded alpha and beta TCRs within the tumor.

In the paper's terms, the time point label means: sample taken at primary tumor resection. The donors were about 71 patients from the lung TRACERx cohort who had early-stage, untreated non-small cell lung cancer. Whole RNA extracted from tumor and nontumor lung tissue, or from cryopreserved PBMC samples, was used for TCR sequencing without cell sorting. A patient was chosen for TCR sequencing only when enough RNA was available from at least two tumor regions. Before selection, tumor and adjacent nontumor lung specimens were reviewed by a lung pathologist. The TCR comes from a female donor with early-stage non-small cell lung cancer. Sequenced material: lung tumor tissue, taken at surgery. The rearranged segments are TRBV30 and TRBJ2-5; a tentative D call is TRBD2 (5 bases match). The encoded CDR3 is CAWRLAGLGGETQYF. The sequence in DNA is TGTGCCTGGAGGCTAGCCGGGCTAGGAGGCGAGACCCAGTACTTC.